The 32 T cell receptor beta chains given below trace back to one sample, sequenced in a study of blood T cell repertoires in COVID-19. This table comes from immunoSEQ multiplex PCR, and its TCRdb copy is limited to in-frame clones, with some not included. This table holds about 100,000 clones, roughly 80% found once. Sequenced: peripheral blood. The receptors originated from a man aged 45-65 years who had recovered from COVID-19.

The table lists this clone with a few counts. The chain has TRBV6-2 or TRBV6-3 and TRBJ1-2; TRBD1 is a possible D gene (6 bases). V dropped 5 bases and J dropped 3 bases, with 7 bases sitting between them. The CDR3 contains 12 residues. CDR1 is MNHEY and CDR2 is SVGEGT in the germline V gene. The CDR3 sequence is CASSGQYYGYTF. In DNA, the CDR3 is TGTGCCAGCAGTGGACAGTACTATGGCTACACCTTC.

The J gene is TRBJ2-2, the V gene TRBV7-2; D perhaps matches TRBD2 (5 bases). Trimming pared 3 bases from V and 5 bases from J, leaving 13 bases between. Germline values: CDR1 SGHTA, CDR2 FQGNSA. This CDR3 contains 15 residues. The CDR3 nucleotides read TGTGCCAGCAGCTTGTGGGGATCGGGGACCGGGGAGCTGTTTTTT. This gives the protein CASSLWGSGTGELFF.

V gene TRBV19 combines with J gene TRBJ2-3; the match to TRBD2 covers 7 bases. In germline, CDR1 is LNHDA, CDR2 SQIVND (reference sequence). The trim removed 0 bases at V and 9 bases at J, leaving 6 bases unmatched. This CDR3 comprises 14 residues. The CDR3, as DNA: TGTGCCAGTAGTATAGAGGGCCCCGGGGGGACGCAGTATTTT. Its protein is CASSIEGPGGTQYF.

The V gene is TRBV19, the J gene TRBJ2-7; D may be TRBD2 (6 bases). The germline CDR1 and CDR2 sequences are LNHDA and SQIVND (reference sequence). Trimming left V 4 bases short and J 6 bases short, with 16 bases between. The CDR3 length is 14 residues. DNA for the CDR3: TGTGCCAGTAGTAGCGGAGGGAGTCCGGGCGAGCAGTACTTC. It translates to CASSSGGSPGEQYF.

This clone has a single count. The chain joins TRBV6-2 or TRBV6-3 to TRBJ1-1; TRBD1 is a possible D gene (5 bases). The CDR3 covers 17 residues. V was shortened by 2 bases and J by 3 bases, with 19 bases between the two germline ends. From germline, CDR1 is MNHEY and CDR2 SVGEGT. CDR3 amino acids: CASSYPTGGGFDTEAFF. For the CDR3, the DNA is TGTGCCAGCAGTTACCCCACAGGAGGAGGGTTTGACACTGAAGCTTTCTTT.

CDR3 amino acids: CAWSPGPAGSYGYTF. Here the CDR3 DNA reads TGTGCCTGGAGTCCCGGGCCGGCGGGCAGCTATGGCTACACCTTC. J is TRBJ1-2 and V is TRBV30; D not certain. Germline lookup yields CDR1 GTSNPN and CDR2 SVGIG (reference sequence). The CDR3 covers 15 residues. Trimming removed 2 bases at V and 4 bases at J, with 17 bases between.

CDR3 DNA sequence: TGCGCCAGCAGCTTGGTACGCCCGGGACAGGGAATGGGTTTATACAATGAGCAGTTCTTC. Protein: CASSLVRPGQGMGLYNEQFF. This chain uses TRBV5-1 with TRBJ2-1, with TRBD1 matching over 9 bases. Germline CDR1 reads SGHRS; CDR2 reads YFSETQ. V lost 0 bases and J lost 4; bases outside the gene matches: 17. This CDR3 is 20 amino acids long.

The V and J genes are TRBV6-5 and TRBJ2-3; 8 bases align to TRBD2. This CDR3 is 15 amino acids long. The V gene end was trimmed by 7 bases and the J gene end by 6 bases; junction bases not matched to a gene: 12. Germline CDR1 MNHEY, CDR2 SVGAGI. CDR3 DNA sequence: TGTGCCAGCACCAATACCGGACTAGCTTCGGATACGCAGTATTTT. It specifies CASTNTGLASDTQYF.

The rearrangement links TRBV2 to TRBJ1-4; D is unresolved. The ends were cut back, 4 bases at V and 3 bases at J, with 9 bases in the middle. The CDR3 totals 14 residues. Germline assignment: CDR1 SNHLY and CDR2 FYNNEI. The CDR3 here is CASSGRQSNEKLFF. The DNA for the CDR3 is TGTGCCAGCAGTGGGAGGCAGTCTAATGAAAAACTGTTTTTT. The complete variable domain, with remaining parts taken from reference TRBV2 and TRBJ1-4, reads EPEVTQTPSHQVTQMGQEVILRCVPISNHLYFYWYRQILGQKVEFLVSFYNNEISEKSEIFDDQFSVERPDGSNFTLKIRSTKLEDSAMYFCASSGRQSNEKLFFGSGTQLSVL.

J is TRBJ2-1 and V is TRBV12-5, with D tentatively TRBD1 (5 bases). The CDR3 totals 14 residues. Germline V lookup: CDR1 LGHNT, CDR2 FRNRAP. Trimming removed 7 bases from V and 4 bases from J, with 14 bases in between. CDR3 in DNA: TGTGCTAGTGTTTTACAGGCAGCTTACAATGAGCAGTTCTTC. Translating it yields CASVLQAAYNEQFF.

The CDR3 sequence is CASGRGTGTEAFF. Here the CDR3 DNA reads TGTGCGTCTGGGCGGGGCACGGGCACTGAAGCTTTCTTT. The gene calls are TRBV2 and TRBJ1-1; TRBD1 is a possible D gene (5 bases). Germline V CDR1 and CDR2: SNHLY, FYNNEI. The CDR3 is 13 amino acids.

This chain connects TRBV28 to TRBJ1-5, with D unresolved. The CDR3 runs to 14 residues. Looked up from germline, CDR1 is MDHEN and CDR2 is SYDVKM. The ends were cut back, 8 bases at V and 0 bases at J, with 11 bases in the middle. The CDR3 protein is CASLQVYSNQPQHF. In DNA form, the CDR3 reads TGTGCCAGCCTTCAAGTCTATAGCAATCAGCCCCAGCATTTT.

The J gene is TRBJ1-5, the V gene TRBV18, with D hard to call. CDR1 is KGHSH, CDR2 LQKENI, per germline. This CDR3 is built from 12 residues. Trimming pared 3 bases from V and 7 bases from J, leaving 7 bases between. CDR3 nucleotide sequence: TGTGCCAGCTCACCGTCTAAGCAGCCCCAGCATTTT. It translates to CASSPSKQPQHF.

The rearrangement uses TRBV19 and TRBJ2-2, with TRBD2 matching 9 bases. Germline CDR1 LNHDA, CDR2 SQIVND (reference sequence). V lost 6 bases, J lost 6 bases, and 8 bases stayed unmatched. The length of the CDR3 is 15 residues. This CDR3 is CASRVAGVSAGELFF. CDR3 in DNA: TGTGCCAGTAGAGTAGCGGGAGTATCGGCCGGGGAGCTGTTTTTT.

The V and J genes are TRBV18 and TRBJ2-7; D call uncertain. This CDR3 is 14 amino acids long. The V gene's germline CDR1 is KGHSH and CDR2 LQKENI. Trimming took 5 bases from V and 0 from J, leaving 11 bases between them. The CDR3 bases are TGTGCCAGCTCAGAGGCTATCGACTCCTACGAGCAGTACTTC. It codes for CASSEAIDSYEQYF.

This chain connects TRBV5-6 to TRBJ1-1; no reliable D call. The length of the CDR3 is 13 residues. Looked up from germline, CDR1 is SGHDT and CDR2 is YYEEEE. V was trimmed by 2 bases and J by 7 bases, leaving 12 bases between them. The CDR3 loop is CASSLLPGDEAFF. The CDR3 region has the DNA TGTGCCAGCAGCTTATTACCGGGAGATGAAGCTTTCTTT.

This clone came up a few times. The DNA of the CDR3 is TGTGCCAGCAGTTATTTACAGGGGATCGTATACAATGAGCAGTTCTTC. This sequence encodes CASSYLQGIVYNEQFF. This chain joins TRBV6-2 or TRBV6-3 and TRBJ2-1, with TRBD1 matching over 7 bases. Unmatched junction bases numbered 9, after V lost 3 bases and J lost 4 bases. This CDR3 contains 16 residues. Germline V gene lookup returns CDR1 MNHEY and CDR2 SVGEGT.

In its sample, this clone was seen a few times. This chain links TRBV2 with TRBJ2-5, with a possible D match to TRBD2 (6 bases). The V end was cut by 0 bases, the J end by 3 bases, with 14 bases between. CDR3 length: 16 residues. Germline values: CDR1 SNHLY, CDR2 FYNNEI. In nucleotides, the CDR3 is TGTGCCAGCAGTGAAGCGCTTCGGGTAGCGGAAGAGACCCAGTACTTC. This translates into CASSEALRVAEETQYF.

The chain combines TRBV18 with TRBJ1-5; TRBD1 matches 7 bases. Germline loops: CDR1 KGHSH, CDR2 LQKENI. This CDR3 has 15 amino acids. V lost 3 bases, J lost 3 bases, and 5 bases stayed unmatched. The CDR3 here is CASSPTQGYNQPQHF. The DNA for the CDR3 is TGTGCCAGCTCACCCACACAGGGGTACAATCAGCCCCAGCATTTT. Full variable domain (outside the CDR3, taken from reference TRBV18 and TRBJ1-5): NAGVMQNPRHLVRRRGQEARLRCSPMKGHSHVYWYRQLPEEGLKFMVYLQKENIIDESGMPKERFSAEFPKEGPSILRIQQVVRGDSAAYFCASSPTQGYNQPQHFGDGTRLSIL.

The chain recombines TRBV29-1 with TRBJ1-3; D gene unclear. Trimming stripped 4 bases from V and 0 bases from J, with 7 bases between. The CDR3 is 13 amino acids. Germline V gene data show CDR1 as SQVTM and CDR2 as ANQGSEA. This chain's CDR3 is CSVAHSSGNTIYF. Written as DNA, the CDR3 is TGCAGCGTTGCGCATAGCTCTGGAAACACCATATATTTT.

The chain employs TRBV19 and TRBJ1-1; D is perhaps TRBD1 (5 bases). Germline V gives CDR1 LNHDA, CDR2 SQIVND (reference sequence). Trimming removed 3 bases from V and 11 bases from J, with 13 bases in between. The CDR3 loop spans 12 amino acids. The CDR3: CASSIPNGGAFF. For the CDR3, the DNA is TGTGCCAGTAGTATCCCAAATGGGGGGGCTTTCTTT.

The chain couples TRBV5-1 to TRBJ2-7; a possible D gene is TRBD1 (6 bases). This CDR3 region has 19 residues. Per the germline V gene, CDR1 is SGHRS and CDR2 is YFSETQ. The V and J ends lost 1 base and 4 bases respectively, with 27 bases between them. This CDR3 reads CASSLRLLGGNRETYEQYF. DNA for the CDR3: TGCGCCAGCAGCTTGAGATTGTTGGGTGGGAACAGGGAGACTTACGAGCAGTACTTC. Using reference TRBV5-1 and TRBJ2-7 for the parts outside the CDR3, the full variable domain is KAGVTQTPRYLIKTRGQQVTLSCSPISGHRSVSWYQQTPGQGLQFLFEYFSETQRNKGNFPGRFSGRQFSNSRSEMNVSTLELGDSALYLCASSLRLLGGNRETYEQYFGPGTRLTVT.

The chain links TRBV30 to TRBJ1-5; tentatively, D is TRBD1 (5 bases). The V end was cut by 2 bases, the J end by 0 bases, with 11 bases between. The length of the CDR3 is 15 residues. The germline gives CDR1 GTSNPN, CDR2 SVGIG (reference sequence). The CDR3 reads CAWSTGGDSNQPQHF. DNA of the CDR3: TGTGCCTGGAGTACTGGGGGGGATAGCAATCAGCCCCAGCATTTT. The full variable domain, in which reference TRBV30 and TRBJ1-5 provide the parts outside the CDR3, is SQTIHQWPATLVQPVGSPLSLECTVEGTSNPNLYWYRQAAGRGLQLLFYSVGIGQISSEVPQNLSASRPQDRQFILSSKKLLLSDSGFYLCAWSTGGDSNQPQHFGDGTRLSIL.

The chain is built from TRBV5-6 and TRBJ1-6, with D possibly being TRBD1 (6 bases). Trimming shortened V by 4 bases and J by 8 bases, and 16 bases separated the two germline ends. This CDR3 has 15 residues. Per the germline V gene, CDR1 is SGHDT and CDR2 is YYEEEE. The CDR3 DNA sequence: TGTGCCAGCAGCCAGGACAGACGGGGCGATTCACCCCTCCACTTT. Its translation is CASSQDRRGDSPLHF. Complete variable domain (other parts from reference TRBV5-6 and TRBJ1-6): DAGVTQSPTHLIKTRGQQVTLRCSPKSGHDTVSWYQQALGQGPQFIFQYYEEEERQRGNFPDRFSGHQFPNYSSELNVNALLLGDSALYLCASSQDRRGDSPLHFGNGTRLTVT.

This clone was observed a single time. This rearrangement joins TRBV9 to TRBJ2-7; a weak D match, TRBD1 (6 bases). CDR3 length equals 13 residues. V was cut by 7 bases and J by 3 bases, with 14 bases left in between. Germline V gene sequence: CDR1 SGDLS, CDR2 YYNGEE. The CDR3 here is CASSKGGIYEQYF. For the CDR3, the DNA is TGTGCCAGCTCTAAAGGGGGAATCTACGAGCAGTACTTC.

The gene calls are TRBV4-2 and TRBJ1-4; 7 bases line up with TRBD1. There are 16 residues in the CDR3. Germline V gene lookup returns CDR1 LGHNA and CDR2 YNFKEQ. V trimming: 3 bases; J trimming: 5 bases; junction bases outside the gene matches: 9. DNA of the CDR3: TGTGCCAGCAGCCAGACCGGAACAGGGGTGAATGAAAAACTGTTTTTT. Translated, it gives CASSQTGTGVNEKLFF.

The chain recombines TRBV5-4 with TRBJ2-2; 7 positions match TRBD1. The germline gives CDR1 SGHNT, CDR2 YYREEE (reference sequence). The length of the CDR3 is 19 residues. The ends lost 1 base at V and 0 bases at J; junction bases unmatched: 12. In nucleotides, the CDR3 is TGTGCCAGCAGCTTGCCCAAGGGACAGAATAACGCGAACACCGGGGAGCTGTTTTTT. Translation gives CASSLPKGQNNANTGELFF.

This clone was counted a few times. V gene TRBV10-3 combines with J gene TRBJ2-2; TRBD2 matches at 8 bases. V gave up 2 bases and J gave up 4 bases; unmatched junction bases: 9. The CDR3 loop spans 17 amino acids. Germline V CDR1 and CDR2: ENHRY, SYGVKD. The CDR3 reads CAISETSGPDSTGELFF. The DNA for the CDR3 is TGTGCCATCAGTGAGACTAGCGGACCCGATAGCACCGGGGAGCTGTTTTTT.

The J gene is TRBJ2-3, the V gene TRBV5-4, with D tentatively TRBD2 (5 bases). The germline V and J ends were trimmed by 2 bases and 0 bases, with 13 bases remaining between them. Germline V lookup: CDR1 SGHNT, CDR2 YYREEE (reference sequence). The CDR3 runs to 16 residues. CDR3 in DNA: TGTGCCAGCAGCTTCGGAGGTAGAACTAGCACAGATACGCAGTATTTT. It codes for CASSFGGRTSTDTQYF.

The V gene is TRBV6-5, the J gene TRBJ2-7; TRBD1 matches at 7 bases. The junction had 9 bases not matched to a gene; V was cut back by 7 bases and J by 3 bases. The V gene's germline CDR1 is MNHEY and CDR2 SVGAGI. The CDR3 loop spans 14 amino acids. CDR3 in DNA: TGTGCCAGCACCAGACAGGGCGGGCTCTACGAGCAGTACTTC. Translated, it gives CASTRQGGLYEQYF.

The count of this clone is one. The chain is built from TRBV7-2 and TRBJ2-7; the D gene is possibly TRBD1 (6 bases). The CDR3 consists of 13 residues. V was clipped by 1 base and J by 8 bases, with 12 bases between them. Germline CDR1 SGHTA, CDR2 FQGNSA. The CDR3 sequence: CASSLGTGNKQYF. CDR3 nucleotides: TGTGCCAGCAGCTTAGGCACAGGGAACAAGCAGTACTTC.

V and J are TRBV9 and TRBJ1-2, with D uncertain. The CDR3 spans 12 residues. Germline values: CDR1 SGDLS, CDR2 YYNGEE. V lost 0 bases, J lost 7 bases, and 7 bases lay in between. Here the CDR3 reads CASSVVGGGYTF. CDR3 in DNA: TGTGCCAGCAGCGTAGTAGGAGGTGGCTACACCTTC.